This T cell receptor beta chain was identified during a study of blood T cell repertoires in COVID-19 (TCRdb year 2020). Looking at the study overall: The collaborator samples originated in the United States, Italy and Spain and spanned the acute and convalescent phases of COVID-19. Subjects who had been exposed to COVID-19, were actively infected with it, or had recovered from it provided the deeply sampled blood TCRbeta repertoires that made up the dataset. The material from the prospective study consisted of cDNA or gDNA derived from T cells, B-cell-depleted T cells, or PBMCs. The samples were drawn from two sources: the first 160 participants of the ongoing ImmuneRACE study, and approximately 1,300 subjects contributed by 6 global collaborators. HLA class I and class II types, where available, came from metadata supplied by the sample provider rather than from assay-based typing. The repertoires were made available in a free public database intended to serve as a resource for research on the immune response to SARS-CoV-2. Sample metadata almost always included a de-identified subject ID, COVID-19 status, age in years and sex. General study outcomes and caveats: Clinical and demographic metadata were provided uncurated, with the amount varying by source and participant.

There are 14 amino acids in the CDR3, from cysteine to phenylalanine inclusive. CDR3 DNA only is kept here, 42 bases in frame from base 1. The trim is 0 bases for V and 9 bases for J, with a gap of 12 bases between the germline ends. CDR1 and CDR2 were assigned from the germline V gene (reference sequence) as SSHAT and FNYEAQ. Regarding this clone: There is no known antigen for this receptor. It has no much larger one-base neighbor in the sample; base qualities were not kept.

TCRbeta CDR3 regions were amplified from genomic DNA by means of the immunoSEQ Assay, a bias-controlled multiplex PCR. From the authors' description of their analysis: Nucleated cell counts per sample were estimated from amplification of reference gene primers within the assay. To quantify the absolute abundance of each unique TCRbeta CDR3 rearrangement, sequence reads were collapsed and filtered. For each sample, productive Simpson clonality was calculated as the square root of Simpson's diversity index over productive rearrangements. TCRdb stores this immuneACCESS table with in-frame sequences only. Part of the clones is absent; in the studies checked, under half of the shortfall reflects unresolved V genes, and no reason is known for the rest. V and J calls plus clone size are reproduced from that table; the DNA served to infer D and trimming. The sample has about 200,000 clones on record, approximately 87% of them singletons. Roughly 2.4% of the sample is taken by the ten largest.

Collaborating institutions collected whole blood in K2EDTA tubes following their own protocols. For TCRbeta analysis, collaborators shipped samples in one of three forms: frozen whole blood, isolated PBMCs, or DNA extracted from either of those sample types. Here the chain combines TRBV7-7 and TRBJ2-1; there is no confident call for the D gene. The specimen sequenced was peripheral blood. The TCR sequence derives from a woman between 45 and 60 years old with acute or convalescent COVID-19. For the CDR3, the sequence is CASSLAPRMGEQFF. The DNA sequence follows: TGTGCCAGCAGCTTAGCGCCCAGGATGGGTGAGCAGTTCTTC.